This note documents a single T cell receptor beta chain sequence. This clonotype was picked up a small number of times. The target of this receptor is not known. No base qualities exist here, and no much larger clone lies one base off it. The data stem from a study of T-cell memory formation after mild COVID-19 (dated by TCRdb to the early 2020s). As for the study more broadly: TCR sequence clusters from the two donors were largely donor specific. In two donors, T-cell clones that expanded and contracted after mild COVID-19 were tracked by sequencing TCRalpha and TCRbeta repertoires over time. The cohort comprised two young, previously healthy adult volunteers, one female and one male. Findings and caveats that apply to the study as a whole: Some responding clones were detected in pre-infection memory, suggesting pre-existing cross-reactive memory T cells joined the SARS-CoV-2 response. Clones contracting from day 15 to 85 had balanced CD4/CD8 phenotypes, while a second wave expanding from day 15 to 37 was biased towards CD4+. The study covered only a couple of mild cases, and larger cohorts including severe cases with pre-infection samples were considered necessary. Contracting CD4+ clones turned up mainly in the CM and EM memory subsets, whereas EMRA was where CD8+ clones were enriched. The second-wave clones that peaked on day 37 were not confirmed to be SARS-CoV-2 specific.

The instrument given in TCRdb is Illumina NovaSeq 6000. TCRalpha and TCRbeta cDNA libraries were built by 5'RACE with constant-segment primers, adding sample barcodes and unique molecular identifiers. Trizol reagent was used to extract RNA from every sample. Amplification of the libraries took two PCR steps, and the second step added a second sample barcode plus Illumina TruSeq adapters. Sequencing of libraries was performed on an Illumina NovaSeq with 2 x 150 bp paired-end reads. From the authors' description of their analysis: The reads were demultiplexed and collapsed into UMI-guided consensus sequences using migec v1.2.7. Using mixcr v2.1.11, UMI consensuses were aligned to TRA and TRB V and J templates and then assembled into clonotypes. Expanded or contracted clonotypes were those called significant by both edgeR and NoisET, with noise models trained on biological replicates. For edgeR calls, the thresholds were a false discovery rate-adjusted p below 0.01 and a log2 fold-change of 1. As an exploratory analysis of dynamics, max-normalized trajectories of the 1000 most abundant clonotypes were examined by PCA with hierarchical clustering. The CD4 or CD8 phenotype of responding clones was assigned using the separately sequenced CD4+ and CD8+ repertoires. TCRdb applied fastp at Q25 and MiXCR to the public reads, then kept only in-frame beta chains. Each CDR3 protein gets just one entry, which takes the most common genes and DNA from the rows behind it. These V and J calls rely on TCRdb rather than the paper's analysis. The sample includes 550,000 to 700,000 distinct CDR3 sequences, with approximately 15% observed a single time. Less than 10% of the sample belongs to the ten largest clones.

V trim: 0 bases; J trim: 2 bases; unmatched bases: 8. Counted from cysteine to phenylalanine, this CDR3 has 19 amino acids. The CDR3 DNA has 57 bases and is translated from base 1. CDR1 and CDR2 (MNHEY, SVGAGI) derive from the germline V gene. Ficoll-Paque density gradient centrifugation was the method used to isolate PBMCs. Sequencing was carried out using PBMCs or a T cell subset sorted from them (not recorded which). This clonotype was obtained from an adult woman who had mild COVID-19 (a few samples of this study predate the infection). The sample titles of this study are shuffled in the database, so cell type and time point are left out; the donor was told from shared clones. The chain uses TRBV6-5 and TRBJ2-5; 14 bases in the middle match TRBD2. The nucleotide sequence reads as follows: TGTGCCAGCAGTTACTCGATAGGGACTAGCGGGGGACCTCAAGAGACCCAGTACTTC. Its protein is CASSYSIGTSGGPQETQYF.